This entry lists 18 T cell receptor beta chains sequenced from one sample in a study of identifying expanded T cells in peripheral blood. TCRdb's copy holds only in-frame clones and misses some; the assay was immunoSEQ multiplex PCR. The sample comprises about 130,000 clones, 75% to 90% of which are singletons, and roughly 8% rests with the top ten. What was sequenced was blood. These receptors originate from a person aged 18 to 70 in good health.

The V call is TRBV28, the J call TRBJ2-7, with D perhaps TRBD1 or TRBD2 (6 bases each). This CDR3 spans 16 amino acids. Trimming stripped 5 bases from V and 2 bases from J, with 19 bases between. The germline gives CDR1 MDHEN, CDR2 SYDVKM. CDR3 sequence reads: CASSPLGGSVTYEQYF. Here the CDR3 DNA reads TGTGCCAGCAGTCCCTTAGGGGGGTCCGTAACCTACGAGCAGTACTTC.

V is TRBV6-1 and J is TRBJ2-7, with 9 bases that match TRBD2. The CDR3 is made up of 15 amino acids. In germline, CDR1 is MNHNS, CDR2 SASEGT. After removal of 0 bases from V and 2 bases from J, the junction contained 2 bases not matched to a gene. CDR3 in DNA: TGTGCCAGCAGTGAAGCCATAGCGGGAGCCTACGAGCAGTACTTC. It is translated as CASSEAIAGAYEQYF.

The chain uses TRBV11-2 and TRBJ2-7, with a weak D call TRBD1 (6 bases). Looked up from germline, CDR1 is SGHAT and CDR2 is FQNNGV. This CDR3 has 14 residues. Trimming left V 5 bases short and J 3 bases short, with 14 bases between. The CDR3 here is CASSMGDNLYEQYF. CDR3 DNA: TGTGCCAGCAGCATGGGGGACAACCTCTACGAGCAGTACTTC.

This clone showed up many times. Within the sample, other DNA sequences also encode this same CDR3. The rearrangement uses TRBV19 and TRBJ1-1; 7 bases are shared with TRBD1. CDR3 size: 12 residues. V trimming: 8 bases; J trimming: 1 base; junction bases outside the gene matches: 1. The V gene's germline CDR1 is LNHDA and CDR2 SQIVND (reference sequence). The CDR3 nucleotides are TGTGCCAGTGGGACAGCGAACACTGAAGCTTTCTTT. It codes for CASGTANTEAFF.

The chain recombines TRBV9 with TRBJ2-7; TRBD2 aligns across 11 bases. V gave up 4 bases and J gave up 2 bases; unmatched junction bases: 5. CDR1 and CDR2 (germline): SGDLS, YYNGEE. This CDR3 region has 15 residues. The CDR3 protein is CASSPLAGGPYEQYF. DNA for the CDR3: TGTGCCAGCAGCCCCCTAGCGGGAGGACCCTACGAGCAGTACTTC.

This clone turned up a few times. The chain couples TRBV5-1 to TRBJ2-7; 8 positions agree with TRBD2. CDR1 and CDR2 from the germline V gene are SGHRS and YFSETQ. V lost 4 bases to trimming and J lost 4 bases; unmatched junction nucleotides: 7. CDR3 size: 14 residues. CDR3 amino acids: CASSVSGSGYEQYF. The CDR3 coding sequence is TGCGCCAGCAGCGTGAGCGGGAGCGGGTACGAGCAGTACTTC.

The sample holds one count of this clone. This chain links TRBV9 with TRBJ2-6; D may be TRBD1 (5 bases). V was clipped by 4 bases and J by 0 bases, with 14 bases between them. Germline assignment: CDR1 SGDLS and CDR2 YYNGEE. The CDR3 runs 17 residues. The CDR3 protein is CASSTRTPPSGANVLTF. CDR3 DNA sequence: TGTGCCAGCAGCACTCGGACACCTCCCTCTGGGGCCAACGTCCTGACTTTC.

The gene calls are TRBV6-5 and TRBJ2-7; 7 positions agree with TRBD1. Looked up from germline, CDR1 is MNHEY and CDR2 is SVGAGI. This CDR3 has 15 residues. V lost 4 bases, J lost 2 bases, and 8 bases stayed unmatched. Written as DNA, the CDR3 is TGTGCCAGCAGTTCGTACAGGGGAACGGCCTACGAGCAGTACTTC. Its translation is CASSSYRGTAYEQYF.

This chain connects TRBV2 to TRBJ1-5; maybe TRBD1 (6 bases). Germline CDR1 is SNHLY and CDR2 is FYNNEI. With 7 bases removed from V and 5 bases from J, the gap between germline ends came to 12 bases. The CDR3 sequence is 13 residues long. For the CDR3, the DNA is TGTGCCAGCAATGGGGGGGGCGATCAGCCCCAGCATTTT. It yields the protein CASNGGGDQPQHF.

Note on this clone: Its ends do not fully match the called genes, so a read error is possible. V is TRBV5-1 and J is TRBJ2-1, with TRBD2 identical over 7 bases. Germline loops: CDR1 SGHRS, CDR2 YFSETQ. The length of the CDR3 is 14 residues. CDR3 DNA: TGCGCCAGCAGTGTGGGGGAGGGCTACTATGAGCAGTTCTTC. Encoded protein: CASSVGEGYYEQFF.

The chain uses TRBV5-1 and TRBJ2-3; 7 nucleotides agree with TRBD1. Germline V gives CDR1 SGHRS, CDR2 YFSETQ. CDR3 size: 17 residues. Trimming removed 1 base from V and 4 bases from J; junction bases left unmatched: 12. CDR3 region: CASSLWSGGSEADTQYF. The CDR3 coding sequence is TGCGCCAGCAGCTTGTGGTCAGGGGGATCTGAGGCAGATACGCAGTATTTT.

The chain has TRBV28 and TRBJ2-3; D possibly matches TRBD1 or TRBD2 (6 bases each). CDR3 length: 15 residues. Germline CDR1 MDHEN, CDR2 SYDVKM. Trimming shortened V by 6 bases and J by 2 bases, and 15 bases separated the two germline ends. The CDR3 protein is CASSQRGEVTDTQYF. CDR3 DNA sequence: TGTGCCAGCAGCCAGAGGGGGGAAGTCACAGATACGCAGTATTTT.

The J gene is TRBJ1-4, the V gene TRBV19; D is ambiguous. CDR3 length: 14 residues. Germline-derived CDR1 and CDR2 are LNHDA and SQIVND (reference sequence). Trimming took off 6 bases at V and 1 base at J, with 9 bases between the two ends. The CDR3: CASRTAVTNEKLFF. DNA for the CDR3: TGTGCCAGTAGAACAGCCGTAACTAATGAAAAACTGTTTTTT.

The chain carries TRBV29-1 and TRBJ2-1, with TRBD2 matching over 13 bases. V lost 2 bases, J lost 3 bases, and 4 bases stayed unmatched. There are 16 residues in the CDR3. Germline CDR1 reads SQVTM; CDR2 reads ANQGSEA. DNA of the CDR3: TGCAGCGTTGAACCGAGACTAGCGGGAGGCTACAATGAGCAGTTCTTC. It translates to CSVEPRLAGGYNEQFF.

This chain links TRBV18 with TRBJ2-7; 7 bases map to TRBD1. The CDR3 length is 15 residues. Germline CDR1 KGHSH, CDR2 LQKENI. Trimming took 3 bases from V and 3 from J; bases not matched to a gene: 8. The CDR3 region is CASSPGTVLRYEQYF. The CDR3 DNA follows: TGTGCCAGCTCACCCGGGACAGTCCTTCGCTACGAGCAGTACTTC.

This chain joins TRBV27 and TRBJ1-1; 8 bases match TRBD1. The CDR3 extends over 13 amino acids. Unmatched junction bases numbered 5, after V lost 7 bases and J lost 4 bases. Germline-derived CDR1 and CDR2 are MNHEY and SMNVEV (reference sequence). As DNA, the CDR3 is TGTGCCAGCAATCCACAGGGGGGCACTGAAGCTTTCTTT. Encoded protein: CASNPQGGTEAFF.

The CDR3: CASSAPGQFYEQYF. The CDR3 DNA reads TGTGCCAGCAGTGCCCCGGGACAGTTCTACGAGCAGTACTTC. The chain combines TRBV6-1 with TRBJ2-5; 7 bases line up with TRBD1. TRBJ2-7 matches the DNA end more closely, so the J call is doubtful. From germline, CDR1 is MNHNS and CDR2 SASEGT. The CDR3 length is 14 residues.

The chain couples TRBV5-5 to TRBJ2-2, with 9 nucleotides matching TRBD1. Germline assignment: CDR1 SGHKS and CDR2 YYEKEE (reference sequence). CDR3 length: 17 amino acids. V gave up 2 bases and J gave up 2 bases; unmatched junction bases: 7. CDR3 DNA: TGTGCCAGCAGCTTAATACAGGGGGCCCCTAACACCGGGGAGCTGTTTTTT. As protein: CASSLIQGAPNTGELFF.